This T cell receptor (beta chain) was sequenced for a study of vaccination effects on CD4 cells after COVID-19. Study results and caveats: Researchers reported few convalescent patients and no early post-infection timepoints in the study.

V lost 6 bases, J lost 7 bases, and 10 bases lay in between. The CDR3 covers 13 residues. Germline lookup yields CDR1 MDHEN and CDR2 SYDVKM. Using viral peptide pools, the ViraFEST assay grew out antigen-specific CD4+ T cells prior to sequencing. On roughly day 9 of culture, CD4+ T cells were separated out. Neither prior SARS-CoV-2 infection nor positive nucleocapsid antibodies were present in the vaccine recipients. Concerning this clone: The antigen is not known.

Clones were sequenced by immunoSEQ multiplex PCR, and TCRdb holds only the in-frame ones, with some missing. There are 30,000 to 35,000 clones in the sample; 73% occur only once, and under 30% lies in the top ten. The source material was CD4+ T cells from PBMCs cultured with HCoV-OC43 spike peptides, sampled before COVID-19 vaccination. Subset specified: HCoV-OC43 spike overlapping peptide pool stimulation. The sequence derives from a human donor who received a COVID-19 vaccine. This chain uses TRBV28 with TRBJ1-6; D uncertain. In nucleotides, the CDR3 is TGTGCCAGCAGGATTGGTTGGAATTCACCCCTCCACTTT. It translates to CASRIGWNSPLHF.